What follows describes a single TCR beta chain. What it recognizes is unknown. The assay was immunoSEQ multiplex PCR, and TCRdb's table has in-frame clones only and misses some. The sample lists 55,000 to 70,000 clones, approximately 83% occurring once. Unstimulated regulatory T cells (CD4+CD25+CD127-), CD4+CD25- non-regulatory cells, CD4 and CD8 cells were FACS-sorted from thawed PBMCs. These data belong to a study of Tregs in tolerant kidney transplant recipients. Whole-study results and caveats: Validation in larger populations is needed because few patients were studied.

Trimming left V 0 bases short and J 6 bases short, with 18 bases between. There are 17 residues in the CDR3. CDR1 is MGHRA, CDR2 YSYEKL, per germline. The chain couples TRBV4-1 to TRBJ2-4, with D possibly matching TRBD2 (5 bases). This receptor was identified in a human donor who received a combined kidney and bone marrow transplant. Here the sequenced sample was Tregs from blood, taken before the transplant. The CDR3 sequence is CASSQDLVNFGLNIQYF. In DNA form, the CDR3 reads TGCGCCAGCAGCCAAGATCTTGTAAACTTTGGACTAAACATTCAGTACTTC.